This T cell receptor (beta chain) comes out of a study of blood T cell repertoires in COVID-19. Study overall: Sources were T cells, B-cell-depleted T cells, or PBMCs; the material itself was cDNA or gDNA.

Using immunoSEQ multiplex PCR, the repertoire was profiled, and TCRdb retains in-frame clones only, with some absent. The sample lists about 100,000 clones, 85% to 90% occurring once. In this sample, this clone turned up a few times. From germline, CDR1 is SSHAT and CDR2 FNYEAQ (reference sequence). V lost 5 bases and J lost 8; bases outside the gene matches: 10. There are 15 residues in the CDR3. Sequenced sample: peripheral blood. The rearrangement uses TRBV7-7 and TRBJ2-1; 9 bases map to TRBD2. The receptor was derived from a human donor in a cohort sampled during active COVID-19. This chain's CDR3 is CASSRGTSPIDEQFF. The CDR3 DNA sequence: TGTGCCAGCAGCCGAGGGACTAGCCCGATCGATGAGCAGTTCTTC.